Below are 18 T cell receptor beta chains sequenced from a single sample in a study of blood T cell repertoires in COVID-19. Libraries were prepared by immunoSEQ multiplex PCR; TCRdb keeps only in-frame clonotypes and omits some of them. The sample holds 130,000 to 150,000 clones, roughly 80% seen once. Input material: peripheral blood. These receptors came from a human donor with acute or convalescent COVID-19. The donor label of this sample is uncertain.

The V call is TRBV2, the J call TRBJ1-5; 7 bases are a match to TRBD1. The CDR3 has 15 residues. The V and J ends lost 6 bases and 3 bases, in that order; junction bases with no gene match: 8. Germline V gives CDR1 SNHLY, CDR2 FYNNEI. The CDR3 DNA sequence: TGTGCCAGCAGCCCAGGACAGGTTAACAATCAGCCCCAGCATTTT. Translating it yields CASSPGQVNNQPQHF.

This chain links TRBV30 with TRBJ1-3, with a possible D match to TRBD1 (5 bases). CDR3 size: 15 residues. CDR1 GTSNPN and CDR2 SVGIG come from the germline V gene (reference sequence). Trimming shortened V by 0 bases and J by 0 bases, and 9 bases separated the two germline ends. Here the CDR3 reads CAWSVGLVSGNTIYF. The CDR3 DNA sequence: TGTGCCTGGAGTGTGGGGCTGGTCTCTGGAAACACCATATATTTT. The full variable domain, rest sourced from reference TRBV30 and TRBJ1-3, is SQTIHQWPATLVQPVGSPLSLECTVEGTSNPNLYWYRQAAGRGLQLLFYSVGIGQISSEVPQNLSASRPQDRQFILSSKKLLLSDSGFYLCAWSVGLVSGNTIYFGEGSWLTVV.

This chain links TRBV29-1 with TRBJ1-1; D is undetermined. V was pared by 1 base and J by 0 bases, with 9 bases between. This CDR3 is 14 amino acids long. CDR1 and CDR2 from the germline V gene are SQVTM and ANQGSEA. This CDR3 reads CSVEVGLMNTEAFF. As DNA, the CDR3 is TGCAGCGTTGAAGTAGGACTGATGAACACTGAAGCTTTCTTT.

V usage is TRBV13 and J usage is TRBJ1-1, with D possibly being TRBD1 (6 bases). The ends were cut back, 3 bases at V and 0 bases at J, with 8 bases in the middle. In germline, CDR1 is PRHDT, CDR2 FYEKMQ (reference sequence). This CDR3 spans 14 amino acids. CDR3 nucleotide sequence: TGTGCCAGCAGCTTCAGGGGCCTGAACACTGAAGCTTTCTTT. Encoded protein: CASSFRGLNTEAFF.

V and J are TRBV11-2 and TRBJ1-5; 9 bases line up with TRBD1. This CDR3 region has 18 residues. The ends lost 3 bases at V and 7 bases at J; junction bases unmatched: 16. The germline V gene has CDR1 SGHAT and CDR2 FQNNGV. The CDR3 DNA sequence: TGTGCCAGCAGCTTGGGGGCAGGGGGACAGGGCGGAATCCAGCCCCAGCATTTT. This gives the protein CASSLGAGGQGGIQPQHF.

The V and J genes are TRBV6-5 and TRBJ2-3, with D uncertain. V was shortened by 4 bases and J by 2 bases, with 7 bases between the two germline ends. The germline V gene has CDR1 MNHEY and CDR2 SVGAGI. This CDR3 region has 13 residues. CDR3 sequence: CASSFRYTDTQYF. CDR3 sequence (DNA): TGTGCCAGCAGTTTTCGGTACACAGATACGCAGTATTTT.

This chain connects TRBV5-6 to TRBJ2-7; the D gene is possibly TRBD2 (7 bases). Looked up from germline, CDR1 is SGHDT and CDR2 is YYEEEE. The CDR3 sequence is 14 residues long. The V and J ends lost 0 bases and 7 bases respectively, with 14 bases between them. CDR3 loop: CASSLGGGPLEQYF. The CDR3 nucleotides read TGTGCCAGCAGCTTGGGCGGGGGCCCCTTGGAGCAGTACTTC.

The chain has TRBV19 and TRBJ1-1, with D unresolved. V was clipped by 5 bases and J by 4 bases, with 17 bases between them. Per germline, CDR1 LNHDA and CDR2 SQIVND (reference sequence). The CDR3 spans 15 residues. CDR3 in DNA: TGTGCCAGTAGTCTTTCCCGCGGGATTATCACTGAAGCTTTCTTT. The encoded protein is CASSLSRGIITEAFF.

The rearrangement links TRBV4-1 to TRBJ1-6, with D possibly matching TRBD1 (5 bases). The germline CDR1 and CDR2 sequences are MGHRA and YSYEKL. The CDR3 has 16 residues. Trimming removed 4 bases from V and 7 bases from J, with 17 bases in between. The CDR3 DNA follows: TGCGCCAGCAGCCTATCCCAGGGACTCGAAAATTCACCCCTCCACTTT. This codes for CASSLSQGLENSPLHF.

This rearrangement joins TRBV5-1 to TRBJ2-7; D gene unclear. Germline CDR1 SGHRS, CDR2 YFSETQ. This CDR3 contains 14 residues. Trimming shortened V by 0 bases and J by 2 bases, and 9 bases separated the two germline ends. CDR3 residues: CASSLGLKPYEQYF. The CDR3 DNA is TGCGCCAGCAGCTTGGGACTGAAGCCCTACGAGCAGTACTTC.

The gene calls are TRBV21-1 and TRBJ2-7; TRBD2, the D gene given by the table, was not confirmed from the DNA. TRBV21-1 has pseudogene status. The CDR3 consists of 14 residues. Here the CDR3 reads CASLTSGEAYEQYF. CDR3 sequence (DNA): TGTGCCAGCCTAACCTCGGGGGAGGCCTACGAGCAGTACTTC.

CDR3 residues: CASSSREGRSGNTIYF. In nucleotides, the CDR3 is TGTGCCAGCAGCTCTAGGGAGGGTAGATCTGGAAACACCATATATTTT. V and J are TRBV7-9 and TRBJ1-3; no clear D. The germline V gene has CDR1 SEHNR and CDR2 FQNEAQ (reference sequence). V shed 4 bases and J shed 1 base, with 14 bases lying between them. The CDR3 has 16 residues.

The chain links TRBV19 to TRBJ1-4, with 7 bases fitting TRBD1. The CDR3 length is 14 residues. J was trimmed by 7 bases and V by 3 bases; bases with no gene match: 5. Germline-derived CDR1 and CDR2 are LNHDA and SQIVND (reference sequence). DNA for the CDR3: TGTGCCAGTAGTATGAGGGGGCCGGGTGAAAAACTGTTTTTT. Translated, it gives CASSMRGPGEKLFF.

The chain is built from TRBV30 and TRBJ1-1, with 7 bases aligning to TRBD1. The CDR3 covers 13 residues. Trimming cost V 5 bases and J 3 bases; bases outside gene matches: 6. Germline V CDR1 and CDR2: GTSNPN, SVGIG (reference sequence). In DNA form, the CDR3 reads TGTGCCTGGTCCAGGGACAGCCACACTGAAGCTTTCTTT. Protein product: CAWSRDSHTEAFF.

The J gene is TRBJ2-7, the V gene TRBV9, with a possible D match to TRBD1 (6 bases). Trimming pared 4 bases from V and 4 bases from J, leaving 24 bases between. This CDR3 spans 17 amino acids. Per the germline V gene, CDR1 is SGDLS and CDR2 is YYNGEE. The CDR3 sequence: CASSPYREIPKTYEQYF. The CDR3 DNA reads TGTGCCAGCAGCCCCTACAGGGAGATACCGAAGACGTACGAGCAGTACTTC.

J is TRBJ2-1 and V is TRBV29-1; tentatively, D is TRBD1 (5 bases). The CDR3 contains 17 residues. The germline V gene has CDR1 SQVTM and CDR2 ANQGSEA. V was trimmed by 6 bases and J by 2 bases, leaving 23 bases between them. In DNA form, the CDR3 reads TGCAGCGTCCCTACTGGGATGCTCCTGGGGCCCTACAATGAGCAGTTCTTC. As protein: CSVPTGMLLGPYNEQFF.

The J gene is TRBJ2-3, the V gene TRBV15; 10 positions agree with TRBD1. V lost 3 bases to trimming and J lost 5 bases; unmatched junction nucleotides: 5. Germline assignment: CDR1 LNHNV and CDR2 YYDKDF (reference sequence). CDR3 length: 15 residues. The CDR3: CATSSDRGPGDTQYF. Here the CDR3 DNA reads TGTGCCACCAGCAGCGACAGGGGGCCCGGAGATACGCAGTATTTT.

There are many counts of this clone. The chain recombines TRBV13 with TRBJ1-4, with no clear D. Looked up from germline, CDR1 is PRHDT and CDR2 is FYEKMQ (reference sequence). The CDR3 loop spans 12 amino acids. V was clipped by 5 bases and J by 8 bases, with 9 bases between them. CDR3: CASSPRGEKLFF. The CDR3 DNA reads as TGTGCCAGCAGCCCACGGGGAGAAAAACTGTTTTTT.